This is a list of T cell receptor beta chains from one sample in a study of identical twins. MiXCR, run by TCRdb on the 5' RACE reads, gives a single entry per CDR3 protein. This table has about 720,000 distinct CDR3 sequences, roughly 18% appearing once. These data were also filed under a second study, of T cells expressing NK-cell markers.

The sample was PBMCs. These receptors were obtained from a woman under 30 in good health. CDR3s include the opening cysteine and the closing phenylalanine or tryptophan. The order of the fields is CDR3 protein, CDR3 DNA, V gene, J gene, clone size, D gene. The D gene is left open where the match is weak. The size field is filled for only some rows; it gives once, few, many or a size class.

CDR3: CSATILAASSYEQYF; DNA: TGCAGTGCTACAATTCTAGCGGCTAGCTCCTACGAGCAGTACTTC; V: TRBV20-1; J: TRBJ2-7; size: many; D: TRBD2
CDR3: CASSESRGWGYTF; DNA: TGCGCCAGCAGTGAGTCCCGGGGATGGGGCTACACCTTC; V: TRBV10-1; J: TRBJ1-2; size: few; D: -
CDR3: CASGPFLTTDTQYF; DNA: TGTGCTAGTGGCCCATTCCTGACCACAGATACGCAGTATTTT; V: TRBV12-5; J: TRBJ2-3; size: -; D: -
CDR3: CASSPTSGSGTGNTQYF; DNA: TGCGCCAGCAGCCCTACCTCGGGTAGCGGGACAGGCAATACGCAGTATTTT; V: TRBV4-3; J: TRBJ2-3; size: -; D: -
CDR3: CASSPRLVYNEQFF; DNA: TGTGCCAGCAGCCCAAGACTAGTTTACAATGAGCAGTTCTTC; V: TRBV9; J: TRBJ2-1; size: -; D: -
CDR3: CASSLSDRGSEQYF; DNA: TGTGCCAGCAGCCTCTCGGACAGGGGCAGCGAGCAGTACTTC; V: TRBV6-1; J: TRBJ2-7; size: -; D: TRBD1
CDR3: CASSQSGGIYNEQFF; DNA: TGTGCCAGCAGCCAGAGCGGGGGCATTTACAATGAGCAGTTCTTC; V: TRBV7-9; J: TRBJ2-1; size: few; D: TRBD2
CDR3: CASPPSGGWHTQYF; DNA: TGTGCCAGCCCCCCCAGCGGGGGGTGGCATACGCAGTATTTT; V: TRBV27; J: TRBJ2-3; size: -; D: TRBD2
CDR3: CASSLEGTAVEQYF; DNA: TGCGCCAGCAGCTTGGAAGGGACAGCGGTCGAGCAGTACTTC; V: TRBV5-1; J: TRBJ2-7; size: few; D: TRBD1
CDR3: CSAVGTSGSPDTQYF; DNA: TGCAGTGCTGTTGGGACTAGCGGGAGCCCAGATACGCAGTATTTT; V: TRBV20-1; J: TRBJ2-3; size: few; D: TRBD2
CDR3: CASSYSSWGAEGKLFF; DNA: TGTGCCAGCAGTTACTCTTCTTGGGGCGCAGAGGGAAAACTGTTTTTT; V: TRBV6-5; J: TRBJ1-4; size: many; D: -
CDR3: CASSQPFDRAEKLFF; DNA: TGTGCCAGCAGCCAGCCTTTTGACAGGGCGGAAAAACTGTTTTTT; V: TRBV4-2; J: TRBJ1-4; size: -; D: TRBD1
CDR3: CASSDLTSGGSEQYF; DNA: TGCGCCAGCAGCGACCTCACTAGCGGGGGAAGTGAGCAGTACTTC; V: TRBV5-1; J: TRBJ2-7; size: -; D: TRBD2
CDR3: CASSQGSRVEQFF; DNA: TGTGCCAGCAGCCAAGGAAGCCGGGTGGAACAGTTCTTC; V: TRBV3-1; J: TRBJ2-1; size: -; D: -
CDR3: CSARGTGGTGELFF; DNA: TGCAGTGCTAGGGGGACAGGCGGAACCGGGGAGCTGTTTTTT; V: TRBV20-1; J: TRBJ2-2; size: few; D: TRBD1
CDR3: CAISESAAGELFF; DNA: TGTGCCATCAGTGAGTCGGCCGCCGGGGAGCTGTTTTTT; V: TRBV10-3; J: TRBJ2-2; size: few; D: -
CDR3: CASSVFGFGDTQYF; DNA: TGTGCCAGCAGCGTCTTTGGTTTTGGAGATACGCAGTATTTT; V: TRBV9; J: TRBJ2-3; size: once; D: -
CDR3: CSVLYGTEYEQYF; DNA: TGCAGCGTTCTGTACGGGACGGAGTACGAGCAGTACTTC; V: TRBV29-1; J: TRBJ2-7; size: few; D: -
CDR3: CSVRGTLGPTDTQYF; DNA: TGCAGCGTGCGAGGCACTCTGGGGCCCACAGATACGCAGTATTTT; V: TRBV29-1; J: TRBJ2-3; size: few; D: -
CDR3: CASSSRGQRGHSPLHF; DNA: TGTGCCAGCAGTTCCCGTGGGCAGCGCGGTCATTCACCCCTCCACTTT; V: TRBV6-5; J: TRBJ1-6; size: few; D: -
CDR3: CASSPVSGGKTDTQYF; DNA: TGCGCCAGCAGCCCAGTCTCAGGGGGAAAGACAGATACGCAGTATTTT; V: TRBV5-1; J: TRBJ2-3; size: many; D: TRBD1
CDR3: CASSQRRGLFHEQYF; DNA: TGTGCCAGCAGTCAACGCAGGGGGCTGTTTCACGAGCAGTACTTC; V: TRBV3-1; J: TRBJ2-7; size: -; D: TRBD1
CDR3: CASRTGVSEAFF; DNA: TGTGCCAGTAGAACAGGGGTAAGTGAAGCTTTCTTT; V: TRBV19; J: TRBJ1-1; size: -; D: TRBD1
CDR3: CAWSVGFSTDTQYF; DNA: TGTGCCTGGAGTGTTGGGTTTAGCACAGATACGCAGTATTTT; V: TRBV30; J: TRBJ2-3; size: -; D: -
CDR3: CASSFLSRGQETQYF; DNA: TGTGCCAGCAGCTTTTTGTCGCGGGGGCAAGAGACCCAGTACTTC; V: TRBV7-2; J: TRBJ2-5; size: few; D: TRBD2
CDR3: CASSLAVALAGGNEQFF; DNA: TGCGCCAGCAGCTTGGCCGTAGCGTTGGCAGGGGGCAATGAGCAGTTCTTC; V: TRBV5-1; J: TRBJ2-1; size: few; D: TRBD1
CDR3: CASRAGGTIYNEQFF; DNA: TGTGCCAGCAGGGCGGGAGGGACTATCTACAATGAGCAGTTCTTC; V: TRBV6-1; J: TRBJ2-1; size: few; D: TRBD2
CDR3: CASTGGRGTDTQYF; DNA: TGTGCCAGCACCGGCGGGCGAGGCACAGATACGCAGTATTTT; V: TRBV6-1; J: TRBJ2-3; size: -; D: -
CDR3: CASSQPTGVNTEAFF; DNA: TGTGCCAGCAGCCAACCGACAGGGGTGAACACTGAAGCTTTCTTT; V: TRBV11-2; J: TRBJ1-1; size: -; D: TRBD1
CDR3: CASRGQTGANVLTF; DNA: TGTGCCAGCAGGGGACAGACTGGGGCCAACGTCCTGACTTTC; V: TRBV12-3/TRBV12-4; J: TRBJ2-6; size: -; D: TRBD1
CDR3: CSGGAGGPIDEQYF; DNA: TGCAGCGGAGGGGCGGGAGGGCCGATCGACGAGCAGTACTTC; V: TRBV20-1; J: TRBJ2-7; size: few; D: TRBD2
CDR3: CASSWNSYYGYTF; DNA: TGTGCCAGCAGTTGGAACAGTTACTATGGCTACACCTTC; V: TRBV12-3/TRBV12-4; J: TRBJ1-2; size: few; D: -
CDR3: CASSNGGTGNTIYF; DNA: TGCGCCAGCAGCAACGGCGGGACCGGAAACACCATATATTTT; V: TRBV5-1; J: TRBJ1-3; size: -; D: -
CDR3: CASSLGNSYEQYF; DNA: TGTGCCAGCAGCCTCGGGAACTCCTACGAGCAGTACTTC; V: TRBV12-3/TRBV12-4; J: TRBJ2-7; size: many; D: -
CDR3: CSVAHLTGSYEQYF; DNA: TGCAGCGTGGCACATTTGACAGGCTCCTACGAGCAGTACTTC; V: TRBV29-1; J: TRBJ2-7; size: few; D: -
CDR3: CAAEATDQETQYF; DNA: TGTGCCGCGGAAGCGACCGACCAAGAGACCCAGTACTTC; V: TRBV2; J: TRBJ2-5; size: -; D: -
CDR3: CASSYFGQGLEKLFF; DNA: TGTGCCAGCAGTTACTTCGGACAGGGCCTAGAAAAACTGTTTTTT; V: TRBV6-2/TRBV6-3; J: TRBJ1-4; size: -; D: TRBD1
CDR3: CASSPAGRGTQYF; DNA: TGTGCCAGCAGCCCCGCGGGTAGAGGGACCCAGTACTTC; V: TRBV9; J: TRBJ2-5; size: -; D: -
CDR3: CASSNDRQETQYF; DNA: TGTGCCAGCAGCAATGACAGACAGGAGACCCAGTACTTC; V: TRBV5-6; J: TRBJ2-5; size: many; D: -
CDR3: CASRVETGGDTQYF; DNA: TGCGCCAGCAGGGTGGAGACGGGTGGAGATACGCAGTATTTT; V: TRBV5-1; J: TRBJ2-3; size: -; D: -
CDR3: CSALEDGYTF; DNA: TGCAGTGCCCTGGAGGATGGCTACACCTTC; V: TRBV20-1; J: TRBJ1-2; size: -; D: -
CDR3: CASSYDRVGELFF; DNA: TGTGCCAGCAGCTACGACAGGGTCGGGGAGCTGTTTTTT; V: TRBV5-6; J: TRBJ2-2; size: -; D: TRBD1
CDR3: CASSYPNGTDYYEQYF; DNA: TGTGCCAGCAGCTATCCTAACGGGACAGATTATTACGAGCAGTACTTC; V: TRBV5-5; J: TRBJ2-7; size: -; D: TRBD1
CDR3: CASSQGLASVQVKEQYF; DNA: TGTGCCAGCAGCCAGGGCCTCGCTTCCGTACAGGTTAAGGAGCAGTACTTC; V: TRBV12-3/TRBV12-4; J: TRBJ2-7; size: few; D: -